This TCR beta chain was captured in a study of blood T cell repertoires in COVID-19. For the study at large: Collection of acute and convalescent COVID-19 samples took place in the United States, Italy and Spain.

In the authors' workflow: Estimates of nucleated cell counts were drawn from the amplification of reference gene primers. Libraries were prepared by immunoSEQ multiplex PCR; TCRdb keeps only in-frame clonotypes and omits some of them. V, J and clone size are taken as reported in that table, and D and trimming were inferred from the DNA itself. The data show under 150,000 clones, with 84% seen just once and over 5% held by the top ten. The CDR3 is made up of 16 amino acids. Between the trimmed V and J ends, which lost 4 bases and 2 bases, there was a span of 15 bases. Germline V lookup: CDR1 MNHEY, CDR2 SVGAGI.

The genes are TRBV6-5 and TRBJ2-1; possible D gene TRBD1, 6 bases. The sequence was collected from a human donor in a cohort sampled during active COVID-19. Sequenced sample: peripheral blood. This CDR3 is CASSSTGGTPYNEQFF. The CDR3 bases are TGTGCCAGCAGTTCGACTGGGGGCACCCCCTACAATGAGCAGTTCTTC.